This T cell receptor beta chain was identified in a study of monozygotic twins with inflammatory bowel disease. TCRdb re-called the 5' RACE reads and gives one entry per CDR3 protein, without DNA. This table lists 350,000 to 550,000 distinct CDR3 sequences. Worth noting for this clonotype: What it recognizes is unknown.

Overall study results and limits: There was no support for any single strong signal or clonotype associated with IBD. Telling apart the different T cell subtypes was not possible.

The receptor was isolated from a human donor with ulcerative colitis or Crohn's disease, or a healthy co-twin of an affected twin (not recorded which). What was sequenced was blood.

CDR3: CASRSGGRTYTDTQYF. The rearrangement uses TRBV7-9 and TRBJ2-3; TCRdb selects TRBD1, and the lack of DNA leaves this call unchecked. The CDR3 is made up of 16 amino acids. The germline gives CDR1 SEHNR, CDR2 FQNEAQ (reference sequence).